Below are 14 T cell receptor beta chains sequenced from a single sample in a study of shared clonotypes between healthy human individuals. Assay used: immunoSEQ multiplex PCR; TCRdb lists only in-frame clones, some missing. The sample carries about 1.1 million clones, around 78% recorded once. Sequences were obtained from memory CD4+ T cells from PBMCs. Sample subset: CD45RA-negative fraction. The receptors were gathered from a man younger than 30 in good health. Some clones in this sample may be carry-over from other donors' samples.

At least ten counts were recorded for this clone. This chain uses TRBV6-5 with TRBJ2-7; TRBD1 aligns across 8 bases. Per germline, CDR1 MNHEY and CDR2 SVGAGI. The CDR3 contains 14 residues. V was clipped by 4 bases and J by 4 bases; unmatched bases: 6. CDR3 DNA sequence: TGTGCCAGCAGTTTATCACAGGGGGTTTACGAGCAGTACTTC. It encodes CASSLSQGVYEQYF.

The CDR3 loop is CASSVVGVAGGVEQFF. As DNA, the CDR3 is TGTGCCAGCAGCGTAGTGGGAGTAGCGGGAGGGGTTGAGCAGTTCTTC. The chain has TRBV9 and TRBJ2-1, with 11 bases matching TRBD2. The CDR3 length is 16 residues. Germline loops: CDR1 SGDLS, CDR2 YYNGEE. V shed 0 bases and J 9 bases; nucleotides not matched to a gene: 8.

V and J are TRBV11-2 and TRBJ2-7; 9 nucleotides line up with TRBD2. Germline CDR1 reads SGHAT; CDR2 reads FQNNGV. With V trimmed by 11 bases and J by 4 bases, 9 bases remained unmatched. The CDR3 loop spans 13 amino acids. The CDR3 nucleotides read TGTGCCTGTCGGCGGGAGGGCCTGTACGAGCAGTACTTC. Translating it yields CACRREGLYEQYF. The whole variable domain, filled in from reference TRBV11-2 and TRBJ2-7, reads EAGVAQSPRYKIIEKRQSVAFWCNPISGHATLYWYQQILGQGPKLLIQFQNNGVVDDSQLPKDRFSAERLKGVDSTLKIQPAKLEDSAVYLCACRREGLYEQYFGPGTRLTVT.

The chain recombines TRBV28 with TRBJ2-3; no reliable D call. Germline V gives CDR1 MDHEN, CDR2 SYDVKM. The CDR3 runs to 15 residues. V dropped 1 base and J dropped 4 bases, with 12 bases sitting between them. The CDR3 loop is CASSLLLGGADTQYF. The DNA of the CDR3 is TGTGCCAGCAGTTTATTATTGGGTGGCGCAGATACGCAGTATTTT.

In DNA, the CDR3 is TGTGCCAGCAGTGTAGGACTAGCGGGGGGCAGCACCGGGGAGCTGTTTTTT. Translation: CASSVGLAGGSTGELFF. J is TRBJ2-2 and V is TRBV2; 14 bases agree with TRBD2. Germline trimming cut 4 bases from V and 4 bases from J; bases unmatched to any gene: 5. Per the germline V gene, CDR1 is SNHLY and CDR2 is FYNNEI. This CDR3 contains 17 residues.

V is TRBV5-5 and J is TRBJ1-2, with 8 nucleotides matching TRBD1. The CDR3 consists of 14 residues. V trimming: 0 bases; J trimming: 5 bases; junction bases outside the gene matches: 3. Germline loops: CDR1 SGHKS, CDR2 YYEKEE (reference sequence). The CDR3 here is CASSLGTGRYGYTF. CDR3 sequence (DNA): TGTGCCAGCAGCTTGGGGACAGGGAGGTATGGCTACACCTTC.

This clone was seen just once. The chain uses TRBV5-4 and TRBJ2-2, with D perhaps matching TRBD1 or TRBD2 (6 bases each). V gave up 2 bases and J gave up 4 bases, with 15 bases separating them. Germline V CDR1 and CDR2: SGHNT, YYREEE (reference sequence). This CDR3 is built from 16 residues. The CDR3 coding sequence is TGTGCCAGCAGCTTAGGAGGGACAAAGGGCACCGGGGAGCTGTTTTTT. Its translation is CASSLGGTKGTGELFF.

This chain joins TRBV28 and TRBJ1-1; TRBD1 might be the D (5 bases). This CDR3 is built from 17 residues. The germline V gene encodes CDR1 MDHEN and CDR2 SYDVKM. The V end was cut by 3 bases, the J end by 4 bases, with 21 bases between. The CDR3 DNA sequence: TGTGCCAGCAGTTTTTCCCAGGGCAGGTATGGAGGCACTGAAGCTTTCTTT. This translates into CASSFSQGRYGGTEAFF.

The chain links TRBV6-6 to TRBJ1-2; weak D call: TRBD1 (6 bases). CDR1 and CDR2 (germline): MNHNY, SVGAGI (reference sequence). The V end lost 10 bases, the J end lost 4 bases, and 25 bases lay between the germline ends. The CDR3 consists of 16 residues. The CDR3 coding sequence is TGTGCCACATCACACGTCGCCATGGGGGCATCCTATGGCTACACCTTC. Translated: CATSHVAMGASYGYTF.

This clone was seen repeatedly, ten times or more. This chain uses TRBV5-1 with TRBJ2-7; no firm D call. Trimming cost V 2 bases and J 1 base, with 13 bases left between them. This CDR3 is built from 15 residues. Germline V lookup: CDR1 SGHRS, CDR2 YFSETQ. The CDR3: CASSFDPALSYEQYF. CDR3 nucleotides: TGCGCCAGCAGCTTCGATCCAGCCTTGTCCTACGAGCAGTACTTC.

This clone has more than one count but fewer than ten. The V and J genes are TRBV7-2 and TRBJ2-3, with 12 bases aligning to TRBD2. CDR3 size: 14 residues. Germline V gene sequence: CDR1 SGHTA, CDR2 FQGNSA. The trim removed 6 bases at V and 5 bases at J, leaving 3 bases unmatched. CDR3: CASRPGLAGDTQYF. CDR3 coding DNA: TGTGCCAGCAGACCGGGACTAGCGGGAGATACGCAGTATTTT.

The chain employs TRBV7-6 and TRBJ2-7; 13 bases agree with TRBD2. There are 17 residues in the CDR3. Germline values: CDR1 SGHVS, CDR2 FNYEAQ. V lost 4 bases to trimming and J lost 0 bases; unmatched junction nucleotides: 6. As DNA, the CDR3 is TGTGCCAGCAGCTCGGGACTAGCGGGGTCCACCTCCTACGAGCAGTACTTC. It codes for CASSSGLAGSTSYEQYF.

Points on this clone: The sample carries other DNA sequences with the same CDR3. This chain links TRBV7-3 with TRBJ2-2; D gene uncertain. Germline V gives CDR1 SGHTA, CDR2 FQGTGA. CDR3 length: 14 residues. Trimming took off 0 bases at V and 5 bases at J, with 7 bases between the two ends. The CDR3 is CASSLTGITGELFF. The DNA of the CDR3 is TGTGCCAGCAGCTTAACAGGAATAACCGGGGAGCTGTTTTTT. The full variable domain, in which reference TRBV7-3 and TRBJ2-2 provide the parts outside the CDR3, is GAGVSQTPSNKVTEKGKYVELRCDPISGHTALYWYRQSLGQGPEFLIYFQGTGAADDSGLPNDRFFAVRPEGSVSTLKIQRTERGDSAVYLCASSLTGITGELFFGEGSRLTVL.

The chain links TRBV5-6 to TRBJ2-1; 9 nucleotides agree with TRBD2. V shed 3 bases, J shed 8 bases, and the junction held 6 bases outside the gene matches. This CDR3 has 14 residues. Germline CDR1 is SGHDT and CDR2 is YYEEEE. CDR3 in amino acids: CASSSLAGDDEQFF. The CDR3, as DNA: TGTGCCAGCAGCTCCTTAGCGGGAGACGATGAGCAGTTCTTC.